A single sample gave rise to the 30 T cell receptor beta chains below, sequenced in a study of human T cells and chemical hapten exposure. TCRdb analysed the RACE reads with MiXCR anew, one entry per CDR3 protein. This table holds approximately 46,000 distinct CDR3 sequences, 8.5% to 10% found once. Time point defined: patch test 2, 6 weeks after DPC sensitization. The treatment was: therapeutic diphenylcyclopropenone sensitization with weekly scalp DPC. Unfractionated whole blood yielded total RNA. This material consisted of whole blood, taken in connection with sensitization to the hapten diphenylcyclopropenone (DPC). These receptors all come from a young woman with alopecia areata. Some clones in this sample may be carry-over from other donors' samples.

This clonotype has only a few counts. V and J are TRBV6-2 or TRBV6-3 and TRBJ2-3; D perhaps matches TRBD2 (6 bases). There are 14 residues in the CDR3. In germline, CDR1 is MNHEY, CDR2 SVGEGT. The V and J ends lost 5 bases and 10 bases respectively, with 19 bases between them. The CDR3 spells CASSPPSAITSQYF. The DNA of the CDR3 is TGTGCCAGCAGTCCTCCTAGCGCGATAACTTCGCAGTATTTT.

Ten or more counts support this clonotype. The genes are TRBV6-2 or TRBV6-3 and TRBJ2-7; D not resolved. Per germline, CDR1 MNHEY and CDR2 SVGEGT. V was cut by 5 bases and J by 3 bases, with 5 bases left in between. The CDR3 totals 11 residues. The CDR3 DNA sequence: TGTGCCAGCAGTCAGCGCTACGAGCAGTACTTC. This encodes CASSQRYEQYF.

This clonotype has just a few counts. This chain links TRBV12-3 or TRBV12-4 with TRBJ1-1; 8 bases match TRBD1. The CDR3 consists of 15 residues. V shed 5 bases and J 1 base; nucleotides not matched to a gene: 6. The CDR3 DNA reads TGTGCCAGCAGTCCCCGACAGGGGACGAACACTGAAGCTTTCTTT. Translation: CASSPRQGTNTEAFF.

The chain joins TRBV11-2 to TRBJ2-5; D ambiguous. V was clipped by 1 base and J by 1 base, with 7 bases between them. The CDR3 totals 14 residues. Looked up from germline, CDR1 is SGHAT and CDR2 is FQNNGV. The chain's CDR3 is CASSLAPTQETQYF. Written as DNA, the CDR3 is TGTGCCAGCAGCTTAGCCCCCACCCAAGAGACCCAGTACTTC.

The chain uses TRBV5-1 and TRBJ2-1, with 9 bases that match TRBD1. The germline V gene encodes CDR1 SGHRS and CDR2 YFSETQ. V was pared by 1 base and J by 0 bases, with 5 bases of the junction left unmatched. The CDR3 covers 17 residues. CDR3 residues: CASSLWTGASSYNEQFF. CDR3 sequence (DNA): TGCGCCAGCAGCTTGTGGACAGGGGCTAGCTCCTACAATGAGCAGTTCTTC.

The rearrangement uses TRBV4-3 and TRBJ2-3, with 10 bases lining up with TRBD1. CDR3 length equals 15 residues. V dropped 1 base and J dropped 5; count of bases not matched to a gene: 3. Germline V gives CDR1 LGHNA, CDR2 YSLEER. The CDR3 nucleotides read TGCGCCAGCAGCCAAGGACAGGGGGCTGTAGATACGCAGTATTTT. Its translation is CASSQGQGAVDTQYF.

The rearrangement joins TRBV10-3 to TRBJ1-2, with D maybe TRBD1 (5 bases). The CDR3 runs 14 residues. The germline gives CDR1 ENHRY, CDR2 SYGVKD. V lost 5 bases, J lost 6 bases, and 16 bases lay in between. The CDR3 is CAISPGDGADGYTF. The CDR3 bases are TGTGCCATCAGTCCCGGAGATGGGGCGGATGGCTACACCTTC.

This clonotype was counted between two and nine times. The V and J genes are TRBV29-1 and TRBJ2-6; D might be TRBD1 or TRBD2, each matching 5 bases. The V end lost 5 bases, the J end lost 0 bases, and 14 bases lay between the germline ends. CDR3 length equals 16 residues. Per the germline V gene, CDR1 is SQVTM and CDR2 is ANQGSEA. CDR3 sequence reads: CSVTPAGGSGANVLTF. Here the CDR3 DNA reads TGCAGCGTTACCCCCGCTGGGGGCTCTGGGGCCAACGTCCTGACTTTC.

This clonotype occurred a few times. The chain carries TRBV6-5 and TRBJ2-1; D gene uncertain. Germline CDR1 is MNHEY and CDR2 is SVGAGI. Trimming stripped 6 bases from V and 10 bases from J, with 16 bases between. There are 13 residues in the CDR3. The CDR3 region is CASRPRAGDEQFF. Here the CDR3 DNA reads TGTGCCAGCAGACCCCGGGCTGGCGACGAGCAGTTCTTC.

The chain carries TRBV6-2 or TRBV6-3 and TRBJ1-5; D call uncertain. V was cut by 6 bases and J by 1 base, with 13 bases left in between. CDR3 length: 15 amino acids. Germline V gene data show CDR1 as MNHEY and CDR2 as SVGEGT. The CDR3 coding sequence is TGTGCCAGCAGGGGTGGTAGTTGGAGCAATCAGCCCCAGCATTTT. Amino acid sequence: CASRGGSWSNQPQHF.

This clonotype was detected many times. The genes are TRBV7-9 and TRBJ1-2; TRBD1 is a possible D gene (5 bases). The CDR3 covers 14 residues. Germline CDR1 reads SEHNR; CDR2 reads FQNEAQ (reference sequence). Trimming pared 3 bases from V and 8 bases from J, leaving 16 bases between. CDR3: CASSLWAGRNGYTF. The CDR3 DNA reads TGTGCCAGCAGCTTGTGGGCAGGGCGCAACGGCTACACCTTC.

This clonotype was counted at least ten times. The rearrangement joins TRBV7-3 to TRBJ2-5; the D gene is possibly TRBD2 (6 bases). This CDR3 spans 13 amino acids. From germline, CDR1 is SGHTA and CDR2 FQGTGA. Deletions cut 5 bases from V and 2 bases from J, with 9 bases between. CDR3 loop: CASSPGGQETQYF. The CDR3 coding sequence is TGTGCCAGCAGCCCCGGGGGTCAAGAGACCCAGTACTTC. Complete variable domain (other parts from reference TRBV7-3 and TRBJ2-5): GAGVSQTPSNKVTEKGKYVELRCDPISGHTALYWYRQSLGQGPEFLIYFQGTGAADDSGLPNDRFFAVRPEGSVSTLKIQRTERGDSAVYLCASSPGGQETQYFGPGTRLLVL.

This chain connects TRBV7-2 to TRBJ2-2; TRBD1 might be the D (6 bases). The germline CDR1 and CDR2 sequences are SGHTA and FQGNSA. The CDR3 sequence is 16 residues long. Trimming stripped 3 bases from V and 6 bases from J, with 17 bases between. The CDR3 DNA reads TGTGCCAGCAGCTTTAGAAGGGGACAAACACCCGGGGAGCTGTTTTTT. Translation gives CASSFRRGQTPGELFF.

This clonotype was observed many times. The chain joins TRBV24-1 to TRBJ2-3; D possibly corresponds to TRBD1 (5 bases). The CDR3 covers 17 residues. CDR1 and CDR2 from the germline V gene are KGHDR and SFDVKD. Trimming pared 4 bases from V and 2 bases from J, leaving 18 bases between. This chain's CDR3 is CATSEPTDSMFTDTQYF. The CDR3 DNA follows: TGTGCCACCAGTGAACCGACCGACAGCATGTTCACAGATACGCAGTATTTT.

This clonotype occurred a few times. The rearrangement joins TRBV30 to TRBJ2-3; D is ambiguous. V dropped 0 bases and J dropped 0 bases, with 10 bases sitting between them. CDR1 is GTSNPN and CDR2 is SVGIG in the germline V gene (reference sequence). This CDR3 comprises 15 residues. The CDR3, as DNA: TGTGCCTGGAGTGTCGGGCTAACCAGCACAGATACGCAGTATTTT. Translated, it gives CAWSVGLTSTDTQYF.

This clonotype was detected many times. The rearrangement links TRBV5-4 to TRBJ2-1, with 11 bases identical to TRBD2. The CDR3 extends over 14 amino acids. Germline CDR1 SGHNT, CDR2 YYREEE (reference sequence). Germline trimming cut 4 bases from V and 7 bases from J; bases unmatched to any gene: 4. CDR3 DNA: TGTGCCAGCAGCCGTTGGACTAGCGGGAATGAGCAGTTCTTC. Residues: CASSRWTSGNEQFF.

This clonotype was picked up a small number of times. The CDR3 here is CASSLAAGEGDEQYF. The CDR3 DNA reads TGTGCCAGCAGCTTGGCCGCGGGCGAAGGCGACGAGCAGTACTTC. The chain carries TRBV5-6 and TRBJ2-7; D is perhaps TRBD2 (5 bases). Per the germline V gene, CDR1 is SGHDT and CDR2 is YYEEEE. Trimming took 0 bases from V and 5 from J, leaving 15 bases between them. The CDR3 has 15 amino acids. The complete variable domain, with remaining parts taken from reference TRBV5-6 and TRBJ2-7, reads DAGVTQSPTHLIKTRGQQVTLRCSPKSGHDTVSWYQQALGQGPQFIFQYYEEEERQRGNFPDRFSGHQFPNYSSELNVNALLLGDSALYLCASSLAAGEGDEQYFGPGTRLTVT.

This clonotype was found many times. The CDR3 here is CASSQTGETEAFF. The CDR3 region has the DNA TGTGCCAGCAGCCAAACAGGGGAGACTGAAGCTTTCTTT. The V and J genes are TRBV12-3 or TRBV12-4 and TRBJ1-1; TRBD1 aligns across 7 bases. This CDR3 is 13 amino acids long. Trimming took 6 bases from V and 5 from J; bases not matched to a gene: 6.

The table lists this clonotype with many counts. The rearrangement links TRBV6-2 or TRBV6-3 to TRBJ1-4; no clear D gene. Between the trimmed V and J ends, which lost 5 bases and 0 bases, there was a span of 10 bases. The germline V gene has CDR1 MNHEY and CDR2 SVGEGT. The CDR3 is 15 amino acids. CDR3 DNA sequence: TGTGCCAGCAGTCTGAAAGGCGCAACTAATGAAAAACTGTTTTTT. Translated: CASSLKGATNEKLFF.

This clonotype has at least ten counts. V gene TRBV6-2 or TRBV6-3 combines with J gene TRBJ2-7, with 10 positions matching TRBD1. CDR3 length: 15 amino acids. The germline V gene has CDR1 MNHEY and CDR2 SVGEGT. Trimming cost V 2 bases and J 5 bases; bases outside gene matches: 6. The CDR3 here is CASSYAGTGVHEQYF. For the CDR3, the DNA is TGTGCCAGCAGTTACGCCGGGACAGGGGTCCACGAGCAGTACTTC.

The CDR3 here is CASSLTGNEQFF. DNA for the CDR3: TGTGCCAGCAGCCTGACCGGGAATGAGCAGTTCTTC. The V gene is TRBV5-5, the J gene TRBJ2-1; D is unresolved. Germline V lookup: CDR1 SGHKS, CDR2 YYEKEE (reference sequence). The CDR3 has 12 residues. V was clipped by 4 bases and J by 7 bases, with 9 bases between them.

This clonotype turned up a few times. The V and J genes are TRBV5-1 and TRBJ2-1; TRBD1 agrees at 8 bases. The CDR3 has 16 amino acids. Losses at the gene ends were 2 bases for V and 6 bases for J; bases not matched to a gene: 10. Per the germline V gene, CDR1 is SGHRS and CDR2 is YFSETQ. The CDR3 DNA reads TGCGCCAGCAGCTTCGGTGCCGGACAGGGCTCCAATGAGCAGTTCTTC. It encodes CASSFGAGQGSNEQFF.

In this sample, this clonotype turned up a few times. The chain joins TRBV20-1 to TRBJ2-7; D may correspond to TRBD1 or TRBD2 (5 bases each). The CDR3 is 11 residues long. V was pared by 3 bases and J by 4 bases, with 7 bases between. Germline V gives CDR1 DFQATT, CDR2 SNEGSKA (reference sequence). CDR3 nucleotide sequence: TGCAGTGCTAGGAGGGGATACGAGCAGTACTTC. Protein sequence: CSARRGYEQYF.

This clonotype has at least ten counts. The CDR3 sequence is CASSSDPSSYEQYF. For the CDR3, the DNA is TGTGCCAGCAGCTCTGACCCAAGCTCCTACGAGCAGTACTTC. The chain links TRBV7-2 to TRBJ2-7, with D hard to call. The length of the CDR3 is 14 residues. V gave up 4 bases and J gave up 0 bases, with 10 bases separating them. Per the germline V gene, CDR1 is SGHTA and CDR2 is FQGNSA.

The rearrangement joins TRBV7-9 to TRBJ1-2; 9 bases align to TRBD1. Germline-derived CDR1 and CDR2 are SEHNR and FQNEAQ (reference sequence). Trimming at V came to 11 bases and at J to 3 bases, leaving 10 bases not matched to a gene. The CDR3 covers 14 residues. CDR3 sequence reads: CAGGSTGGYYGYTF. The DNA for the CDR3 is TGTGCCGGCGGGTCGACAGGGGGGTACTATGGCTACACCTTC.

This clonotype was detected ten times or more. The chain joins TRBV28 to TRBJ1-2; no definite D call. V lost 10 bases and J lost 9, with 15 bases in between. Germline V gives CDR1 MDHEN, CDR2 SYDVKM. The CDR3 is 11 residues long. The CDR3 DNA follows: TGTGCCACCGGTGCGGGCATGCGCTACACCTTC. Its protein is CATGAGMRYTF.

There are many counts of this clonotype. This chain uses TRBV6-4 with TRBJ2-3; maybe TRBD2 (6 bases). V was clipped by 10 bases and J by 0 bases, with 17 bases between them. Germline CDR1 reads MRHNA; CDR2 reads SNTAGT. The CDR3 has 15 residues. For the CDR3, the DNA is TGTGCCACGAGCCGGGGGTCTGCTAGCACAGATACGCAGTATTTT. Translating gives CATSRGSASTDTQYF.

The chain uses TRBV7-2 and TRBJ2-3; D may be TRBD1 or TRBD2 (5 bases each). V gave up 1 base and J gave up 4 bases, with 9 bases separating them. The CDR3 contains 14 residues. In germline, CDR1 is SGHTA, CDR2 FQGNSA. The CDR3 DNA follows: TGTGCCAGCAGCTTAGTGGGGGAGCCAGATACGCAGTATTTT. Amino acid sequence: CASSLVGEPDTQYF.

This chain connects TRBV6-6 to TRBJ2-7, with 7 bases identical to TRBD1. CDR3 length: 12 residues. Germline assignment: CDR1 MNHNY and CDR2 SVGAGI (reference sequence). Losses at the gene ends were 4 bases for V and 7 bases for J; bases not matched to a gene: 4. Here the CDR3 reads CASSLPTGEQYF. The CDR3 DNA sequence: TGTGCCAGCAGTTTGCCGACAGGGGAGCAGTACTTC.

Worth noting for this clonotype: Mismatch with germline at one junction end may stem from a read error. J is TRBJ2-1 and V is TRBV12-3 or TRBV12-4; 7 bases fit TRBD2. This CDR3 contains 13 residues. The CDR3 protein is CTSSSPGGNEQFF. In DNA form, the CDR3 reads TGTACCAGCAGTTCACCGGGGGGCAATGAGCAGTTCTTC.